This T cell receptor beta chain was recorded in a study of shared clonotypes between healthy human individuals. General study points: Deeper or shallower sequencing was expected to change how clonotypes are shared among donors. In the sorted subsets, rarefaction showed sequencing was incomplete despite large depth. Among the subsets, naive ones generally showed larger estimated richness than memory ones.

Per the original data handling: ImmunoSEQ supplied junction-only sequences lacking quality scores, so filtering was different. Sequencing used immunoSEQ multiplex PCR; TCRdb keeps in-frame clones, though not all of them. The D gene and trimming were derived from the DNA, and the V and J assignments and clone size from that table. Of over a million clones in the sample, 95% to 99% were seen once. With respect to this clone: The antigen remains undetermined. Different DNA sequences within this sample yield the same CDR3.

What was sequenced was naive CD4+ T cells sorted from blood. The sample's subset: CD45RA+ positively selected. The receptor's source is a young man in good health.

The CDR3 loop is CASSSAGSTDTQYF. The CDR3 nucleotides are TGTGCCAGCAGTTCGGCGGGGAGCACAGATACGCAGTATTTT. V gene TRBV28 combines with J gene TRBJ2-3, with D possibly being TRBD2 (6 bases). The germline CDR1 and CDR2 sequences are MDHEN and SYDVKM. The V end was cut by 4 bases, the J end by 0 bases, with 8 bases between. The CDR3 covers 14 residues.